This T cell receptor beta chain was obtained from a study of blood T cell repertoires in COVID-19. The CDR3 is made up of 16 amino acids. CDR1 is KGHSH, CDR2 LQKENI, per germline. Trimming cost V 5 bases and J 1 base; bases outside gene matches: 7. Profiling relied on immunoSEQ multiplex PCR, and the TCRdb table lists in-frame clones only, not all of them. This repertoire shows about 210,000 clones, around 89% found once; its top ten account for 2% to 2.5%. The chain links TRBV18 to TRBJ1-1, with 10 positions matching TRBD1. The sequencing input was PBMCs or T cells enriched from blood (not recorded which). The receptor's source is a woman aged 40-49 years with acute COVID-19. CDR3 DNA sequence: TGTGCCAGCTCAACAAGACAGGGGGCAGCGAACACTGAAGCTTTCTTT. This gives the protein CASSTRQGAANTEAFF.